The clone carrying this T cell receptor (beta chain) was counted at least ten times. What it binds is not known. The data belong to a study of T cells in Graves' hyperthyroidism and ophthalmopathy. Notes on the study in general: A model of 13 V-J features distinguished ophthalmopathy from stable hyperthyroidism.

RNA transcripts served as the template for amplifying TCR beta CDR3 regions. The TCR CDR3 was amplified in a first-round RT-PCR using the HTBI primer set. One entry per CDR3 protein results from TCRdb running MiXCR on the multiplex PCR reads. The sample includes 350,000 to 400,000 distinct CDR3 sequences, approximately 20% of them seen just once. V gave up 6 bases and J gave up 2 bases, with 11 bases separating them. This CDR3 contains 13 residues. This receptor was identified in a woman aged 18-29 years with Graves' hyperthyroidism. Sequences were obtained from blood. The J gene is TRBJ2-7, the V gene TRBV12-3 or TRBV12-4; D not resolved. CDR3 region: CASSLPPPYEQYF. CDR3 nucleotide sequence: TGTGCCAGCAGCTTACCCCCCCCCTACGAGCAGTACTTC.